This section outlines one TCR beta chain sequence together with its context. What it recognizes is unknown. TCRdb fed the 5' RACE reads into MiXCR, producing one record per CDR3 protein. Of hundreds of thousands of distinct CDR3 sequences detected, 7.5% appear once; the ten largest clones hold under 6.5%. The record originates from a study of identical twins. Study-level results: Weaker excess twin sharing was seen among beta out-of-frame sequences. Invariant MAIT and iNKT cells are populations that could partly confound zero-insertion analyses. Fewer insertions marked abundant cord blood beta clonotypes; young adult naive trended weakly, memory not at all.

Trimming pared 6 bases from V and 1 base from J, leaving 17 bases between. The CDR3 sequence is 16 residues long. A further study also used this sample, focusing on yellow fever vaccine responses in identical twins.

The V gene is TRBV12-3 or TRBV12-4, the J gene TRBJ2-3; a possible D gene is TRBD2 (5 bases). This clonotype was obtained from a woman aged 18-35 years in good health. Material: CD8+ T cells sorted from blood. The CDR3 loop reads CASRNPLRGGTDTQYF. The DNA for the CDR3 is TGTGCCAGCAGAAACCCTCTACGGGGAGGCACAGATACGCAGTATTTT.